The 3 T cell receptor beta chains presented below share a single source sample, sequenced in a study of vaccination and CD4 T cells after COVID-19. Cultured CD4+ T-cell DNA underwent Oncomine TCR Beta short-read sequencing. TCRdb reprocessed the PCR reads via MiXCR and lists one record per CDR3 protein. The table lists 7,500 to 10,000 distinct CDR3 sequences, around 54% of them singletons. Treatment meaning: roughly 10-day PBMC culture with coronavirus spike peptide pools or control peptides (ViraFEST assay). What these receptors recognize is not known. What was sequenced was CD4+ T cells from blood, cultured in vitro. The origin of the receptors is a human donor who had recovered from COVID-19.

This chain uses TRBV5-1 with TRBJ1-1; D is undetermined. This CDR3 comprises 15 residues. V was shortened by 1 base and J by 1 base, with 11 bases between the two germline ends. Germline CDR1 and CDR2: SGHRS and YFSETQ. The CDR3 DNA follows: TGCGCCAGCAGCTTGAACCCTACTGGGAACACTGAAGCTTTCTTT. This translates into CASSLNPTGNTEAFF.

The CDR3 DNA sequence: TGTGCCAGCAGCCGGACAGGGGTGGAGGGCGAGACCCAGTACTTC. Its protein is CASSRTGVEGETQYF. The chain uses TRBV7-3 and TRBJ2-5, with TRBD1 matching over 9 bases. The CDR3 covers 15 residues. V lost 5 bases and J lost 5; bases outside the gene matches: 9. Germline CDR1 reads SGHTA; CDR2 reads FQGTGA.

This clonotype was detected once. The CDR3 DNA reads as TGTGCCAGCAGCTCAGACAGCGACTATGGCTACACCTTC. Amino acid sequence: CASSSDSDYGYTF. V and J are TRBV12-3 or TRBV12-4 and TRBJ1-2, with D possibly being TRBD1 (5 bases). The V end lost 6 bases, the J end lost 3 bases, and 11 bases lay between the germline ends. This CDR3 has 13 amino acids.